The rows below give T cell receptor beta chains drawn from one sample of a study of identical twins. Using its own MiXCR run on the 5' RACE reads, TCRdb lists one record per CDR3 protein. The data hold approximately 280,000 distinct CDR3 sequences, with roughly 8.6% observed a single time. These data were likewise used in another study, on yellow fever vaccine responses in identical twins.

Sequencing input: memory (CD45RO+) T cells sorted from blood. Receptors originate from a woman aged 18-29 years in good health. The CDR3 runs from the conserved cysteine through the conserved F or W. A D gene is named only where the DNA matches it firmly. The size of a clone is reported for some rows only, either as once, few or many, or as a class for expanded clones.

clone_size | d_call | j_call | v_call | cdr3_aa | cdr3_nt
NA | NA | TRBJ1-1 | TRBV11-2 | CASSIGRNTEAFF | TGTGCCAGCAGCATCGGAAGGAACACTGAAGCTTTCTTT
few | NA | TRBJ1-1 | TRBV7-2 | CASSLGGRANTEAFF | TGTGCCAGCAGCTTAGGTGGCAGGGCGAACACTGAAGCTTTCTTT
NA | NA | TRBJ2-3 | TRBV20-1 | CSASGGRGTTDTQYF | TGCAGTGCCAGTGGGGGCCGGGGAACCACAGATACGCAGTATTTT
NA | NA | TRBJ2-3 | TRBV27 | CATLPGPASTDTQYF | TGTGCCACCCTCCCTGGGCCAGCAAGCACAGATACGCAGTATTTT
many | NA | TRBJ1-6 | TRBV2 | CASSEGLSSYNSPLHF | TGTGCCAGCAGTGAAGGGCTCAGCTCCTATAATTCACCCCTCCACTTT
NA | NA | TRBJ2-3 | TRBV27 | CASSLLVRPDTQYF | TGTGCCAGCAGTCTACTTGTACGCCCAGATACGCAGTATTTT
many | NA | TRBJ1-1 | TRBV14 | CASSQFSSVTEAFF | TGTGCCAGCAGCCAATTCTCGTCCGTGACAGAAGCTTTCTTT
many | NA | TRBJ1-5 | TRBV12-3/TRBV12-4 | CASSLLDPGQPQHF | TGTGCCAGCAGTTTATTGGACCCTGGTCAGCCCCAGCATTTT
NA | TRBD2 | TRBJ2-2 | TRBV2 | CASSATGTSGRAAGELFF | TGTGCCAGCAGTGCCACCGGGACTAGCGGGAGGGCCGCCGGGGAGCTGTTTTTT
many | TRBD2 | TRBJ2-1 | TRBV12-3/TRBV12-4 | CASSLLAGVGYNEQFF | TGTGCCAGCAGTTTATTAGCGGGAGTGGGTTACAATGAGCAGTTCTTC
NA | TRBD2 | TRBJ2-1 | TRBV20-1 | CSAIPATSGRVVNEQFF | TGCAGTGCTATCCCCGCAACTAGCGGGAGGGTTGTCAATGAGCAGTTCTTC